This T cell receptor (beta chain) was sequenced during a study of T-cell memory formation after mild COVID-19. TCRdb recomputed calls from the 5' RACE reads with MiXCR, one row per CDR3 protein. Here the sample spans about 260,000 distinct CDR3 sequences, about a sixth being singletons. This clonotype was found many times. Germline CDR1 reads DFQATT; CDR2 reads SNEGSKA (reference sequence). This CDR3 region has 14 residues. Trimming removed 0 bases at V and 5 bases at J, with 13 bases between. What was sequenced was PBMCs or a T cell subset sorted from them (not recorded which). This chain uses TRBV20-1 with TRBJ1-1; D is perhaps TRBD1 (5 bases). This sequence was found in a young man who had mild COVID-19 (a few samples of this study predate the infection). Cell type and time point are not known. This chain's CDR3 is CSARDLGGGTEAFF. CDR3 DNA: TGCAGTGCTAGAGATCTTGGGGGAGGGACTGAAGCTTTCTTT.